The 17 T cell receptor beta chains presented below share a single source sample, sequenced in a study of early T cells in non-severe SARS-CoV-2 infection. MiXCR, run by TCRdb on the 5' RACE reads, gives a single entry per CDR3 protein. The sample records 30,000 to 35,000 distinct CDR3 sequences, around 4.5% being singletons. Sequencing was done on a sample of whole blood. Receptors originate from an adult who was a healthcare worker with PCR-confirmed SARS-CoV-2 infection or an uninfected control (not recorded which).

This clonotype has ten or more counts. The chain combines TRBV7-3 with TRBJ2-5, with TRBD1 as a possible D gene (6 bases). The V end was cut by 1 base, the J end by 5 bases, with 14 bases between. CDR1 and CDR2 from the germline V gene are SGHTA and FQGTGA. The CDR3 sequence is 15 residues long. DNA of the CDR3: TGTGCCAGCAGCTTAAGGGCAGGGGCGAAGGAGACCCAGTACTTC. It yields the protein CASSLRAGAKETQYF.

This clonotype was found a few times. V and J are TRBV5-1 and TRBJ2-5; D gene unclear. V was shortened by 4 bases and J by 2 bases, with 15 bases between the two germline ends. This CDR3 comprises 15 residues. CDR1 and CDR2 from the germline V gene are SGHRS and YFSETQ. The CDR3 sequence: CASSLRDGLQETQYF. The CDR3 DNA follows: TGCGCCAGCAGCCTCCGTGATGGGCTTCAAGAGACCCAGTACTTC.

Worth noting for this clonotype: This may be a read error, as it is one base from a much larger clone. This chain joins TRBV11-3 and TRBJ2-7, with 9 positions matching TRBD1. The CDR3 is 14 amino acids. The V and J ends lost 5 bases and 6 bases, in that order; junction bases with no gene match: 8. Germline CDR1 and CDR2: SGHNT and YENEEA. The CDR3 coding sequence is TGTGCCAGCAGCCGAGGACAGGGGCCGGGCGAGCAGTACTTC. Protein sequence: CASSRGQGPGEQYF.

The chain carries TRBV5-1 and TRBJ2-1; 8 positions match TRBD1. The germline V gene encodes CDR1 SGHRS and CDR2 YFSETQ. The CDR3 covers 14 residues. V lost 3 bases, J lost 4 bases, and 3 bases stayed unmatched. The CDR3 DNA sequence: TGCGCCAGCAGCTCCGGGACAGGTTACAATGAGCAGTTCTTC. It is translated as CASSSGTGYNEQFF.

Many counts were recorded for this clonotype. The gene calls are TRBV7-3 and TRBJ2-3; TRBD2 aligns across 8 bases. Germline values: CDR1 SGHTA, CDR2 FQGTGA. The trim removed 3 bases at V and 8 bases at J, leaving 16 bases unmatched. The CDR3 length is 17 residues. The CDR3 DNA follows: TGTGCCAGCAGCTTGAATTTGGTGCGGGGGGAAACCCCTACGCAGTATTTT. As protein: CASSLNLVRGETPTQYF.

The chain is built from TRBV5-4 and TRBJ2-7; D is undetermined. V shed 4 bases and J shed 7 bases, with 12 bases lying between them. Germline CDR1 and CDR2: SGHNT and YYREEE (reference sequence). The CDR3 sequence is 12 residues long. The CDR3 bases are TGTGCCAGCAGCACTCCCCTACTAGAGCAGTACTTC. It encodes CASSTPLLEQYF. Full variable domain (remainder filled in from reference TRBV5-4 and TRBJ2-7): ETGVTQSPTHLIKTRGQQVTLRCSSQSGHNTVSWYQQALGQGPQFIFQYYREEENGRGNFPPRFSGLQFPNYSSELNVNALELDDSALYLCASSTPLLEQYFGPGTRLTVT.

This clonotype has ten or more counts. The gene calls are TRBV7-2 and TRBJ2-5; possibly TRBD1 for D (6 bases). The CDR3 loop spans 12 amino acids. The germline V and J ends were trimmed by 4 bases and 5 bases, with 8 bases remaining between them. CDR1 and CDR2 (germline): SGHTA, FQGNSA. In DNA, the CDR3 is TGTGCCAGCAGCTCCCAGGGGGAGACCCAGTACTTC. It codes for CASSSQGETQYF. Full variable domain (outside the CDR3, taken from reference TRBV7-2 and TRBJ2-5): GAGVSQSPSNKVTEKGKDVELRCDPISGHTALYWYRQSLGQGLEFLIYFQGNSAPDKSGLPSDRFSAERTGGSVSTLTIQRTQQEDSAVYLCASSSQGETQYFGPGTRLLVL.

This clonotype has ten or more counts. The chain joins TRBV27 to TRBJ2-3; TRBD1 agrees at 8 bases. Germline CDR1 is MNHEY and CDR2 is SMNVEV (reference sequence). With V trimmed by 4 bases and J by 2 bases, 5 bases remained unmatched. CDR3 length: 15 residues. CDR3 amino acids: CASSWTGINTDTQYF. The CDR3 DNA reads as TGTGCCAGCAGTTGGACAGGGATCAACACAGATACGCAGTATTTT.

This chain links TRBV5-4 with TRBJ2-7; 7 nucleotides match TRBD1. The CDR3 spans 14 residues. The J segment lost 7 bases and the V segment lost 4 bases, leaving 11 bases of the junction unmatched. In germline, CDR1 is SGHNT, CDR2 YYREEE (reference sequence). The CDR3 loop is CASSVVRGLREQYF. The CDR3 coding sequence is TGTGCCAGCAGCGTGGTGAGGGGGCTGAGGGAGCAGTACTTC.

Many counts were recorded for this clonotype. The chain carries TRBV29-1 and TRBJ2-1; no reliable D call. This CDR3 contains 12 residues. Trimming pared 2 bases from V and 0 bases from J, leaving 2 bases between. From germline, CDR1 is SQVTM and CDR2 ANQGSEA. CDR3 amino acids: CSVEFSYNEQFF. The CDR3 DNA sequence: TGCAGCGTTGAATTCTCCTACAATGAGCAGTTCTTC.

The table lists this clonotype with many counts. This chain joins TRBV11-3 and TRBJ1-1; D uncertain. With 3 bases removed from V and 5 bases from J, the gap between germline ends came to 10 bases. The CDR3 consists of 13 residues. CDR1 is SGHNT and CDR2 is YENEEA in the germline V gene. CDR3 sequence reads: CASSFGPRTEAFF. The CDR3 DNA sequence: TGTGCCAGCAGCTTTGGGCCTCGTACTGAAGCTTTCTTT.

This clonotype occurred a few times. V and J are TRBV30 and TRBJ2-3; D gene ambiguous. Trimming took off 8 bases at V and 0 bases at J, with 12 bases between the two ends. The CDR3 covers 13 residues. Germline CDR1 and CDR2: GTSNPN and SVGIG (reference sequence). CDR3 loop: CARSGPSTDTQYF. CDR3 sequence (DNA): TGTGCCCGCTCCGGGCCTAGCACAGATACGCAGTATTTT.

This clonotype was counted many times. The J gene is TRBJ1-1, the V gene TRBV29-1; TRBD1 matches at 7 bases. The CDR3 spans 13 residues. The germline CDR1 and CDR2 sequences are SQVTM and ANQGSEA. Trimming cost V 7 bases and J 3 bases; bases outside gene matches: 8. CDR3 amino acids: CSAYDRVDTEAFF. The CDR3 coding sequence is TGCAGCGCTTACGACAGGGTGGACACTGAAGCTTTCTTT.

This clonotype has ten or more counts. The chain links TRBV10-3 to TRBJ2-7, with D unclear. Between the trimmed V and J ends, which lost 4 bases and 0 bases, there was a span of 10 bases. Germline V gene data show CDR1 as ENHRY and CDR2 as SYGVKD. The CDR3 length is 14 residues. The CDR3 DNA reads TGTGCCATCAGTGGTACAGTGATCTCCTACGAGCAGTACTTC. Amino acid sequence: CAISGTVISYEQYF.

This clonotype showed up many times. V and J are TRBV14 and TRBJ2-4; D gene uncertain. This CDR3 is 16 amino acids long. V lost 1 base, J lost 9 bases, and 19 bases lay in between. Germline CDR1 and CDR2: SGHDN and FVKESK. The CDR3 DNA is TGTGCCAGCAGCCAAGGGTTTGTTAACAGTGCCGGCATTCAGTACTTC. It yields the protein CASSQGFVNSAGIQYF.

This clonotype was counted many times. The CDR3 nucleotides read TGTGCCAGCAGCTTAATGGATAGCAATCAGCCCCAGCATTTT. Its protein product is CASSLMDSNQPQHF. The chain is built from TRBV7-9 and TRBJ1-5; D not resolved. V was pared by 2 bases and J by 0 bases, with 5 bases between. Germline CDR1 SEHNR, CDR2 FQNEAQ (reference sequence). CDR3 size: 14 residues.

Ten or more counts support this clonotype. The rearrangement links TRBV18 to TRBJ2-3, with D perhaps TRBD2 (6 bases). Germline CDR1 and CDR2: KGHSH and LQKENI. Between the trimmed V and J ends, which lost 0 bases and 3 bases, there was a span of 13 bases. The CDR3 totals 16 residues. CDR3: CASSPPGAGWTDTQYF. DNA for the CDR3: TGTGCCAGCTCACCACCGGGAGCGGGTTGGACAGATACGCAGTATTTT.